The next 21 T cell receptor beta chains were all read from a single sample in a study of blood T cell repertoires in COVID-19 (dated by TCRdb to 2020 to 2021). The library was built by means of the immunoSEQ multiplex PCR assay. TCRdb took this table from immuneACCESS and kept in-frame rearrangements with V and J called. Such tables lack part of the clones; where checked against another copy, unresolved V genes explain under half of the gap, and the rest is unexplained. The sample yields some 110,000 clones; 71% were counted once. The ten largest clones represent about 1% of the sample. What was sequenced was peripheral blood. These receptors were obtained from a human donor with acute or convalescent COVID-19. The donor label of this sample is uncertain.

The chain carries TRBV12-5 and TRBJ2-7; TRBD1 might be the D (6 bases). V gave up 3 bases and J gave up 3 bases, with 9 bases separating them. Germline values: CDR1 LGHNT, CDR2 FRNRAP. The CDR3 has 13 amino acids. CDR3 amino acids: CASGLWDNYEQYF. In nucleotides, the CDR3 is TGTGCTAGTGGTTTATGGGACAACTACGAGCAGTACTTC.

This clone was counted only a few times. V is TRBV19 and J is TRBJ1-6, with D tentatively TRBD1 (5 bases). Between the trimmed V and J ends, which lost 8 bases and 6 bases, there was a span of 17 bases. In germline, CDR1 is LNHDA, CDR2 SQIVND (reference sequence). The CDR3 has 15 amino acids. The CDR3 DNA is TGTGCCAGTCGCGGGGGAAGATTAAGTAATTCACCCCTCCACTTT. This gives the protein CASRGGRLSNSPLHF.

The chain uses TRBV7-7 and TRBJ2-5; 11 nucleotides agree with TRBD2. Germline CDR1 is SSHAT and CDR2 is FNYEAQ (reference sequence). Germline trimming cut 5 bases from V and 7 bases from J; bases unmatched to any gene: 6. The length of the CDR3 is 14 residues. The CDR3 DNA sequence: TGTGCCAGCAGCCAAGCCACTAGCGGGGGGACCCAGTACTTC. It encodes CASSQATSGGTQYF. Based on the CDR3 plus reference TRBV7-7 and TRBJ2-5, the full variable domain is GAGVSQSPRYKVTKRGQDVTLRCDPISSHATLYWYQQALGQGPEFLTYFNYEAQPDKSGLPSDRFSAERPEGSISTLTIQRTEQRDSAMYRCASSQATSGGTQYFGPGTRLLVL.

The V and J genes are TRBV20-1 and TRBJ2-1, with D perhaps matching TRBD2 (6 bases). The CDR3 has 13 residues. CDR1 DFQATT and CDR2 SNEGSKA come from the germline V gene (reference sequence). Trimming left V 6 bases short and J 5 bases short, with 14 bases between. The CDR3 DNA is TGCAGTGCCAGTAGCGGAGGCCACAATGAGCAGTTCTTC. This gives the protein CSASSGGHNEQFF.

V is TRBV5-1 and J is TRBJ1-1; D might be TRBD1 (5 bases). The V end lost 7 bases, the J end lost 4 bases, and 11 bases lay between the germline ends. The CDR3 has 12 amino acids. CDR1 and CDR2 (germline): SGHRS, YFSETQ. The CDR3 DNA sequence: TGCGCCAGCGGCAGGGTCAGCACTGAAGCTTTCTTT. The encoded protein is CASGRVSTEAFF.

This chain connects TRBV18 to TRBJ1-6; 8 nucleotides agree with TRBD1. The V gene's germline CDR1 is KGHSH and CDR2 LQKENI. Germline trimming cut 5 bases from V and 7 bases from J; bases unmatched to any gene: 7. This CDR3 spans 15 amino acids. This CDR3 reads CASSAQGANNSPLHF. Here the CDR3 DNA reads TGTGCCAGCTCAGCGCAGGGGGCGAACAATTCACCCCTCCACTTT.

This chain uses TRBV19 with TRBJ2-2; D gene unclear. From germline, CDR1 is LNHDA and CDR2 SQIVND (reference sequence). The V end lost 3 bases, the J end lost 6 bases, and 8 bases lay between the germline ends. The CDR3 consists of 13 residues. This chain's CDR3 is CASSIPRSGELFF. CDR3 nucleotide sequence: TGTGCCAGTAGTATCCCCCGTTCCGGGGAGCTGTTTTTT. Drawing the rest from reference TRBV19 and TRBJ2-2, the complete variable domain is DGGITQSPKYLFRKEGQNVTLSCEQNLNHDAMYWYRQDPGQGLRLIYYSQIVNDFQKGDIAEGYSVSREKKESFPLTVTSAQKNPTAFYLCASSIPRSGELFFGEGSRLTVL.

V usage is TRBV11-2 and J usage is TRBJ2-3; TRBD1 matches at 7 bases. J lost 3 bases, V lost 5 bases, and 8 bases had no gene match. Germline V gene data show CDR1 as SGHAT and CDR2 as FQNNGV. The CDR3 runs 15 residues. The chain's CDR3 is CASSRRQGGTDTQYF. The CDR3, as DNA: TGTGCCAGCAGCCGTCGACAGGGTGGTACAGATACGCAGTATTTT.

The chain joins TRBV25-1 to TRBJ2-7; D is unclear. The CDR3 is 13 amino acids. V dropped 1 base and J dropped 5 bases, with 9 bases sitting between them. Germline loops: CDR1 MGHDK, CDR2 SYGVNS. The CDR3 is CASSEFVRDEQYF. The CDR3 DNA reads as TGTGCCAGCAGTGAATTTGTTCGGGACGAGCAGTACTTC.

The chain joins TRBV10-3 to TRBJ1-3, with 8 bases matching TRBD1. Germline assignment: CDR1 ENHRY and CDR2 SYGVKD. This CDR3 has 15 amino acids. Trimming took 8 bases from V and 0 from J; bases not matched to a gene: 6. CDR3 DNA sequence: TGTGCCATCGGGGACAGGACAAACTCTGGAAACACCATATATTTT. It specifies CAIGDRTNSGNTIYF.

The chain carries TRBV9 and TRBJ2-7; D is unclear. Between the trimmed V and J ends, which lost 4 bases and 0 bases, there was a span of 14 bases. There are 15 residues in the CDR3. Germline assignment: CDR1 SGDLS and CDR2 YYNGEE. CDR3 amino acids: CASSPGSLSSYEQYF. The CDR3 nucleotides are TGTGCCAGCAGCCCCGGGTCCTTGAGCTCCTACGAGCAGTACTTC. The full variable domain, completed using reference TRBV9 and TRBJ2-7, is DSGVTQTPKHLITATGQRVTLRCSPRSGDLSVYWYQQSLDQGLQFLIQYYNGEERAKGNILERFSAQQFPDLHSELNLSSLELGDSALYFCASSPGSLSSYEQYFGPGTRLTVT.

The chain recombines TRBV27 with TRBJ2-7, with TRBD1 as a possible D gene (6 bases). The CDR3 consists of 14 residues. Germline-derived CDR1 and CDR2 are MNHEY and SMNVEV (reference sequence). Trimming took 5 bases from V and 3 from J, leaving 14 bases between them. This CDR3 is CASSPRQDRYEQYF. For the CDR3, the DNA is TGTGCCAGCAGTCCCCGACAGGACCGCTACGAGCAGTACTTC.

The gene calls are TRBV19 and TRBJ1-2; D ambiguous. This CDR3 comprises 12 residues. CDR1 and CDR2 (germline): LNHDA, SQIVND (reference sequence). V was shortened by 5 bases and J by 2 bases, with 6 bases between the two germline ends. CDR3 residues: CASSFRNYGYTF. The CDR3 DNA sequence: TGTGCCAGTAGTTTCAGGAACTATGGCTACACCTTC.

The table lists this clone with a few counts. The chain combines TRBV18 with TRBJ2-5; TRBD1 aligns across 10 bases. Looked up from germline, CDR1 is KGHSH and CDR2 is LQKENI. The junction had 7 bases not matched to a gene; V was cut back by 1 base and J by 5 bases. CDR3 length: 16 residues. The CDR3 spells CASSPLAATGGETQYF. In DNA form, the CDR3 reads TGTGCCAGCTCACCACTTGCCGCGACAGGGGGCGAGACCCAGTACTTC.

The gene calls are TRBV30 and TRBJ1-6; D perhaps matches TRBD1 (6 bases). The ends were cut back, 7 bases at V and 10 bases at J, with 17 bases in the middle. There are 13 residues in the CDR3. Germline CDR1 reads GTSNPN; CDR2 reads SVGIG (reference sequence). CDR3 DNA: TGTGCCTACCAACAGGGATTAAGATCACCCCTCCACTTT. Encoded protein: CAYQQGLRSPLHF.

The table lists this clone with a count of one. The V and J genes are TRBV7-6 and TRBJ2-6, with D perhaps TRBD2 (7 bases). The V gene lost 5 bases and the J gene lost 0 bases, with 14 bases spanning the gap. Germline CDR1 is SGHVS and CDR2 is FNYEAQ. The CDR3 sequence is 17 residues long. CDR3 DNA: TGTGCCAGCAGCCGGGGGGCAAGGAGCTCTGGGGCCAACGTCCTGACTTTC. Translating gives CASSRGARSSGANVLTF.

The chain has TRBV6-5 and TRBJ1-2; TRBD1 matches at 7 bases. From germline, CDR1 is MNHEY and CDR2 SVGAGI. The trim removed 5 bases at V and 5 bases at J, leaving 5 bases unmatched. The CDR3 extends over 13 amino acids. The CDR3 bases are TGTGCCAGCAGTACAGGGGTAAAGTATGGCTACACCTTC. Translating it yields CASSTGVKYGYTF.

The rearrangement joins TRBV11-2 to TRBJ1-1; D unclear. V lost 0 bases and J lost 5, with 10 bases in between. Germline CDR1 is SGHAT and CDR2 is FQNNGV. CDR3 length: 14 residues. The CDR3 is CASSLDRGTTEAFF. The CDR3 nucleotides are TGTGCCAGCAGCTTAGATCGAGGTACGACTGAAGCTTTCTTT.

This clone has a count of ten or more. J is TRBJ2-7 and V is TRBV6-5; 7 nucleotides line up with TRBD2. Per the germline V gene, CDR1 is MNHEY and CDR2 is SVGAGI. V was clipped by 6 bases and J by 2 bases; unmatched bases: 10. CDR3 length equals 15 residues. In DNA form, the CDR3 reads TGTGCCAGCAGCTTAACGCGGGGGTCTCCCTACGAGCAGTACGTC. Amino acid sequence: CASSLTRGSPYEQYV.

CDR3 nucleotides: TGTGCCAGCAGCCAAGATACGGTGATCAGGGGACATGGCTACACCTTC. Translating gives CASSQDTVIRGHGYTF. The gene calls are TRBV3-1 (or the pseudogene TRBV3-2) and TRBJ1-2; tentatively, D is TRBD1 (6 bases). The germline gives CDR1 LGHDT, CDR2 YNNKEL (reference sequence). Trimming pared 0 bases from V and 6 bases from J, leaving 17 bases between. The CDR3 totals 16 residues.

The chain couples TRBV27 to TRBJ2-1; 7 bases fit TRBD2. The CDR3 length is 15 residues. The V gene's germline CDR1 is MNHEY and CDR2 SMNVEV (reference sequence). V shed 5 bases, J shed 6 bases, and the junction held 10 bases outside the gene matches. CDR3 loop: CASSPGGSGVNEQFF. In nucleotides, the CDR3 is TGTGCCAGCAGTCCCGGGGGGAGCGGGGTCAATGAGCAGTTCTTC.